Listed here are 19 T cell receptor beta chains from one sample, sequenced in a study of blood T cell repertoires in COVID-19. Assay: immunoSEQ multiplex PCR; the TCRdb copy retains only in-frame clones and omits some. The table includes 290,000 or so clones, roughly 86% detected once. Sequencing input: peripheral blood. These receptors all come from a man in his 70s with acute or convalescent COVID-19.

The chain links TRBV6-4 to TRBJ1-1; TRBD1 is a possible D gene (6 bases). The CDR3 is 12 residues long. Trimming pared 1 base from V and 11 bases from J, leaving 11 bases between. Per the germline V gene, CDR1 is MRHNA and CDR2 is SNTAGT. Written as DNA, the CDR3 is TGTGCCAGCAGTGACTACAGGGTCTGGGCTTTCTTT. It encodes CASSDYRVWAFF.

CDR3 sequence: CASSLREGNTIYF. CDR3 nucleotide sequence: TGTGCCAGCAGTTTGAGGGAAGGAAACACCATATATTTT. The rearrangement joins TRBV28 to TRBJ1-3, with D uncertain. V lost 3 bases and J 4 bases, leaving 7 bases between the germline ends. The CDR3 consists of 13 residues. The germline gives CDR1 MDHEN, CDR2 SYDVKM.

The chain joins TRBV2 to TRBJ1-1; possibly TRBD1 for D (5 bases). This CDR3 is 14 amino acids long. In germline, CDR1 is SNHLY, CDR2 FYNNEI. V lost 3 bases and J lost 5, with 13 bases in between. CDR3 in amino acids: CASSEQTGLTEAFF. CDR3 nucleotides: TGTGCCAGCAGTGAGCAAACAGGATTGACTGAAGCTTTCTTT.

The V gene is TRBV5-4, the J gene TRBJ1-2; the match to TRBD1 covers 7 bases. CDR3 size: 14 residues. V dropped 1 base and J dropped 4; count of bases not matched to a gene: 4. Germline V gene sequence: CDR1 SGHNT, CDR2 YYREEE (reference sequence). CDR3 in amino acids: CASSLKTGIYGYTF. Here the CDR3 DNA reads TGTGCCAGCAGCTTGAAGACAGGGATCTATGGCTACACCTTC. The full variable domain, completed using reference TRBV5-4 and TRBJ1-2, is ETGVTQSPTHLIKTRGQQVTLRCSSQSGHNTVSWYQQALGQGPQFIFQYYREEENGRGNFPPRFSGLQFPNYSSELNVNALELDDSALYLCASSLKTGIYGYTFGSGTRLTVV.

The chain recombines TRBV27 with TRBJ1-2; 11 bases agree with TRBD1. CDR1 is MNHEY and CDR2 is SMNVEV in the germline V gene (reference sequence). Trimming removed 5 bases from V and 0 bases from J; junction bases left unmatched: 5. This CDR3 has 16 amino acids. CDR3 residues: CASSRDRGYANYGYTF. The CDR3 coding sequence is TGTGCCAGCAGTAGGGACAGGGGGTATGCTAACTATGGCTACACCTTC.

The V call is TRBV30, the J call TRBJ2-1; 7 nucleotides align to TRBD2. The CDR3 runs 12 residues. V was pared by 4 bases and J by 4 bases, with 1 base of the junction left unmatched. In germline, CDR1 is GTSNPN, CDR2 SVGIG (reference sequence). CDR3 sequence: CAWTSGYNEQFF. DNA for the CDR3: TGTGCCTGGACTAGCGGTTACAATGAGCAGTTCTTC.

The chain uses TRBV7-2 and TRBJ2-5; unclear D gene. The CDR3 has 14 amino acids. The germline gives CDR1 SGHTA, CDR2 FQGNSA. V lost 5 bases to trimming and J lost 4 bases, with 14 bases between them. This CDR3 is CASSHLVPGETQYF. The CDR3 DNA follows: TGTGCCAGCAGCCACTTAGTGCCGGGAGAGACCCAGTACTTC.

This chain uses TRBV13 with TRBJ1-2; the D gene is possibly TRBD1 (5 bases). V dropped 2 bases and J dropped 4 bases, with 14 bases sitting between them. CDR1 PRHDT and CDR2 FYEKMQ come from the germline V gene (reference sequence). This CDR3 has 15 amino acids. CDR3 sequence reads: CASSLIGEGTYGYTF. CDR3 nucleotide sequence: TGTGCCAGCAGCTTAATAGGGGAGGGGACCTATGGCTACACCTTC.

The chain links TRBV30 to TRBJ2-1, with D perhaps TRBD2 (6 bases). The CDR3 sequence is 16 residues long. V was shortened by 0 bases and J by 0 bases, with 12 bases between the two germline ends. Germline loops: CDR1 GTSNPN, CDR2 SVGIG (reference sequence). The CDR3 bases are TGTGCCTGGAGTGTACAGGCGGGACCCTCCTACAATGAGCAGTTCTTC. Translation: CAWSVQAGPSYNEQFF.

This clone has a single count. The chain couples TRBV3-1 (or the pseudogene TRBV3-2) to TRBJ2-3; 7 bases align to TRBD1. The ends lost 4 bases at V and 3 bases at J; junction bases unmatched: 7. The germline CDR1 and CDR2 sequences are LGHDT and YNNKEL (reference sequence). This CDR3 spans 15 amino acids. The CDR3 DNA sequence: TGTGCCAGCAGCCCCGGACAGGTAGGGACAGATACGCAGTATTTT. Translated, it gives CASSPGQVGTDTQYF.

V is TRBV3-1 (or the pseudogene TRBV3-2) and J is TRBJ2-3; 9 bases are a match to TRBD2. Germline V lookup: CDR1 LGHDT, CDR2 YNNKEL (reference sequence). This CDR3 has 16 residues. Trimming at V came to 1 base and at J to 3 bases, leaving 5 bases not matched to a gene. The CDR3 spells CASSQAPGLATDTQYF. The CDR3 coding sequence is TGTGCCAGCAGCCAAGCACCGGGACTAGCAACAGATACGCAGTATTTT.

This sequence joins TRBV19 and TRBJ1-2; no clear D. V lost 3 bases and J 2 bases, leaving 7 bases between the germline ends. Germline-derived CDR1 and CDR2 are LNHDA and SQIVND (reference sequence). There are 13 residues in the CDR3. The CDR3 is CASSMVENYGYTF. In nucleotides, the CDR3 is TGTGCCAGTAGTATGGTGGAGAACTATGGCTACACCTTC. Full variable domain (rest looked up from reference TRBV19 and TRBJ1-2): DGGITQSPKYLFRKEGQNVTLSCEQNLNHDAMYWYRQDPGQGLRLIYYSQIVNDFQKGDIAEGYSVSREKKESFPLTVTSAQKNPTAFYLCASSMVENYGYTFGSGTRLTVV.

This chain links TRBV19 with TRBJ1-6; D may be TRBD1 (5 bases). Per the germline V gene, CDR1 is LNHDA and CDR2 is SQIVND (reference sequence). The V and J ends lost 3 bases and 8 bases respectively, with 11 bases between them. CDR3 length: 14 residues. The DNA for the CDR3 is TGTGCCAGTAGTATGTCCAGGGCAGATTCACCCCTCCACTTT. It translates to CASSMSRADSPLHF.

The rearrangement joins TRBV28 to TRBJ1-5; D possibly corresponds to TRBD1 (6 bases). Per the germline V gene, CDR1 is MDHEN and CDR2 is SYDVKM. This CDR3 is built from 18 residues. Trimming pared 5 bases from V and 0 bases from J, leaving 20 bases between. The CDR3 nucleotides are TGTGCCAGCAGTATTCCCCTTACAGGGTCCTTTAGCAATCAGCCCCAGCATTTT. Translated, it gives CASSIPLTGSFSNQPQHF.

This clone has ten or more counts. The chain carries TRBV19 and TRBJ1-4; D possibly corresponds to TRBD1 (6 bases). The germline gives CDR1 LNHDA, CDR2 SQIVND (reference sequence). V lost 5 bases and J lost 0, with 16 bases in between. The CDR3 has 17 amino acids. CDR3 loop: CASSETGPLATNEKLFF. The CDR3 nucleotides read TGTGCCAGTAGTGAAACAGGGCCGCTGGCAACTAATGAAAAACTGTTTTTT.

CDR3 coding DNA: TGTGCCAGCAGTGGCAGGGGGCCCTTAAGCAATCAGCCCCAGCATTTT. This sequence encodes CASSGRGPLSNQPQHF. The chain carries TRBV6-1 and TRBJ1-5, with TRBD1 identical over 8 bases. Germline CDR1 and CDR2: MNHNS and SASEGT. CDR3 length: 16 residues. J gave up 1 base and V 4 bases, and 6 bases lay outside the gene matches.

The chain uses TRBV18 and TRBJ1-3; D is undetermined. CDR3 length equals 14 residues. Trimming removed 3 bases from V and 3 bases from J, with 9 bases in between. CDR1 and CDR2 (germline): KGHSH, LQKENI. For the CDR3, the DNA is TGTGCCAGCTCACCGGGAGTAGGTGGAAACACCATATATTTT. Amino acids: CASSPGVGGNTIYF.

CDR3 bases: TGCGCCAGCAGCACCGGGACAGGGTACCAAGAGACCCAGTACTTC. This translates into CASSTGTGYQETQYF. The chain combines TRBV5-1 with TRBJ2-5; 9 nucleotides align to TRBD1. From germline, CDR1 is SGHRS and CDR2 YFSETQ. The CDR3 spans 15 residues. J gave up 0 bases and V 4 bases, and 4 bases lay outside the gene matches.

The chain is built from TRBV27 and TRBJ2-2; 7 bases agree with TRBD2. CDR3 length: 13 residues. With 5 bases clipped from V and 10 bases from J, the junction kept 7 bases outside the gene matches. The germline CDR1 and CDR2 sequences are MNHEY and SMNVEV (reference sequence). CDR3 protein: CASSPRLAAELFF. The CDR3 DNA sequence: TGTGCCAGCAGTCCCCGACTAGCAGCGGAGCTGTTTTTT.